Below, 12 T cell receptor beta chains from the same sample are listed, as sequenced in a study of technical replicates of blood from a handful of donors. The assay was immunoSEQ multiplex PCR, and TCRdb's table has in-frame clones only and misses some. The table records some 94,000 clones, roughly 95% of them present only once. The material sequenced was T cells isolated from PBMCs. The source of these receptors is a human donor in good health.

This chain joins TRBV7-8 and TRBJ2-7, with D hard to call. V gave up 0 bases and J gave up 0 bases, with 6 bases separating them. The CDR3 contains 14 residues. Germline-derived CDR1 and CDR2 are SGHVS and FQNEAQ. The CDR3 protein is CASSLARNSYEQYF. The CDR3, as DNA: TGTGCCAGCAGCTTAGCGAGAAACTCCTACGAGCAGTACTTC.

This rearrangement joins TRBV19 to TRBJ1-5, with a weak D call TRBD1 (5 bases). The length of the CDR3 is 12 residues. CDR1 is LNHDA, CDR2 SQIVND, per germline (reference sequence). Trimming cost V 9 bases and J 0 bases, with 6 bases left between them. CDR3 residues: CASQGSNQPQHF. CDR3 nucleotides: TGTGCCAGCCAGGGTAGCAATCAGCCCCAGCATTTT. Using reference TRBV19 and TRBJ1-5 for the parts outside the CDR3, the full variable domain is DGGITQSPKYLFRKEGQNVTLSCEQNLNHDAMYWYRQDPGQGLRLIYYSQIVNDFQKGDIAEGYSVSREKKESFPLTVTSAQKNPTAFYLCASQGSNQPQHFGDGTRLSIL.

This clone has only one observation. The chain couples TRBV15 to TRBJ1-2; TRBD1 might be the D (6 bases). Germline values: CDR1 LNHNV, CDR2 YYDKDF (reference sequence). This CDR3 spans 14 amino acids. The V end was cut by 0 bases, the J end by 8 bases, with 13 bases between. The CDR3 loop reads CATSRDRGRSGYTF. For the CDR3, the DNA is TGTGCCACCAGCAGAGACAGGGGCCGGTCAGGCTACACCTTC. The full variable domain, its missing parts supplied by reference TRBV15 and TRBJ1-2, is DAMVIQNPRYQVTQFGKPVTLSCSQTLNHNVMYWYQQKSSQAPKLLFHYYDKDFNNEADTPDNFQSRRPNTSFCFLDIRSPGLGDTAMYLCATSRDRGRSGYTFGSGTRLTVV.

The V and J genes are TRBV27 and TRBJ2-7; D call uncertain. This CDR3 spans 13 amino acids. Germline V CDR1 and CDR2: MNHEY, SMNVEV (reference sequence). V lost 4 bases and J lost 3, with 10 bases in between. The CDR3 DNA reads as TGTGCCAGCAGTTCCCCCAGACACTACGAGCAGTACTTC. It translates to CASSSPRHYEQYF.

The genes are TRBV13 and TRBJ1-4; D is possibly TRBD1 (5 bases). There are 13 residues in the CDR3. With 0 bases removed from V and 8 bases from J, the gap between germline ends came to 7 bases. Per germline, CDR1 PRHDT and CDR2 FYEKMQ (reference sequence). The DNA of the CDR3 is TGTGCCAGCAGCTTAGGACAGGAGGAAAAACTGTTTTTT. This gives the protein CASSLGQEEKLFF.

The chain has TRBV7-2 and TRBJ1-5, with 10 bases fitting TRBD1. Germline values: CDR1 SGHTA, CDR2 FQGNSA. The length of the CDR3 is 15 residues. V was clipped by 4 bases and J by 6 bases; unmatched bases: 6. For the CDR3, the DNA is TGTGCCAGCAGCTGGACAGGGGGGACGGGTCAGCCCCAGCATTTT. It translates to CASSWTGGTGQPQHF.

This rearrangement joins TRBV27 to TRBJ2-3; D may be TRBD1 (6 bases). Germline V gene lookup returns CDR1 MNHEY and CDR2 SMNVEV (reference sequence). Trimming stripped 3 bases from V and 0 bases from J, with 13 bases between. This CDR3 comprises 16 residues. The CDR3 nucleotides read TGTGCCAGCAGTTTGAGAGGGACAACTAGCACAGATACGCAGTATTTT. Amino acid sequence: CASSLRGTTSTDTQYF.

This chain uses TRBV7-2 with TRBJ2-1; 7 nucleotides align to TRBD2. J lost 4 bases, V lost 3 bases, and 6 bases had no gene match. Germline CDR1 and CDR2: SGHTA and FQGNSA. The CDR3 sequence is 15 residues long. The CDR3 bases are TGTGCCAGCAGCTTTAGAAGGCGGGAGTACAATGAGCAGTTCTTC. Translation gives CASSFRRREYNEQFF.

The V and J genes are TRBV9 and TRBJ1-2; D possibly corresponds to TRBD1 (5 bases). Trimming left V 3 bases short and J 7 bases short, with 10 bases between. Germline V lookup: CDR1 SGDLS, CDR2 YYNGEE. The CDR3 sequence is 12 residues long. The CDR3: CASSAGVSGYTF. CDR3 DNA: TGTGCCAGCAGCGCGGGGGTGAGTGGCTACACCTTC.

The chain is built from TRBV30 and TRBJ1-2; D unresolved. Germline V gives CDR1 GTSNPN, CDR2 SVGIG (reference sequence). CDR3 length equals 12 residues. Trimming took off 2 bases at V and 4 bases at J, with 8 bases between the two ends. This CDR3 reads CAWSFGVYGYTF. The DNA of the CDR3 is TGTGCCTGGAGTTTCGGGGTCTATGGCTACACCTTC.

J is TRBJ2-1 and V is TRBV9, with a possible D match to TRBD1 (5 bases). The V and J ends lost 1 base and 3 bases respectively, with 11 bases between them. CDR1 and CDR2 from the germline V gene are SGDLS and YYNGEE. The CDR3 has 15 residues. In DNA form, the CDR3 reads TGTGCCAGCAGCGTAAAAGGGGTCAACTACAATGAGCAGTTCTTC. Its protein is CASSVKGVNYNEQFF.

This clone has only one observation. The chain uses TRBV4-3 and TRBJ2-7, with 8 bases lining up with TRBD2. V was pared by 1 base and J by 4 bases, with 15 bases of the junction left unmatched. This CDR3 is 18 amino acids long. Germline V gene lookup returns CDR1 LGHNA and CDR2 YSLEER. The CDR3 here is CASSQVSHGTAGEYEQYF. The CDR3 DNA reads TGCGCCAGCAGCCAAGTTTCGCACGGAACAGCGGGAGAGTACGAGCAGTACTTC.